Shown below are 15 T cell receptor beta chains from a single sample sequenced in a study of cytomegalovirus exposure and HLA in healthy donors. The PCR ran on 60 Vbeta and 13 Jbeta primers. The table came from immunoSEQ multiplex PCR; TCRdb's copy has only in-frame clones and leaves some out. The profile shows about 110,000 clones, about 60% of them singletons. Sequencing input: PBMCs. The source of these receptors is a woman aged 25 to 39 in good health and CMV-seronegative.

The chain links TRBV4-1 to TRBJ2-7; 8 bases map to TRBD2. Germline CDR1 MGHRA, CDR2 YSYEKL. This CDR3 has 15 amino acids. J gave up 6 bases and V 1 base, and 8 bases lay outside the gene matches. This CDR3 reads CASSQVPAGECEQYF. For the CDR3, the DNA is TGCGCCAGCAGCCAAGTTCCAGCGGGAGAGTGCGAGCAGTACTTC.

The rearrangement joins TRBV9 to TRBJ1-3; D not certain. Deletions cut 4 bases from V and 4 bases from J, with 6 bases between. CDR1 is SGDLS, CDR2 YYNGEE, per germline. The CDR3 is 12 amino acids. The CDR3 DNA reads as TGTGCCAGCAGCACGGGGGGAAACACCATATATTTT. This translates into CASSTGGNTIYF.

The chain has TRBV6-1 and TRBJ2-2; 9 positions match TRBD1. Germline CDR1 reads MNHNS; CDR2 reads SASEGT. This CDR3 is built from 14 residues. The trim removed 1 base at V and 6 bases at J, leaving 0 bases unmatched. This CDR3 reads CASSEGTGAGELFF. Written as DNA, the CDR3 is TGTGCCAGCAGTGAAGGGACAGGGGCCGGGGAGCTGTTTTTT.

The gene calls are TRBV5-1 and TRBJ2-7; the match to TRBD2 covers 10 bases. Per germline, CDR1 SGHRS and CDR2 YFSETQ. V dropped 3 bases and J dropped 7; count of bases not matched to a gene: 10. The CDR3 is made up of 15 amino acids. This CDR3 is CASSWTSGLTREQYF. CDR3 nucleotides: TGCGCCAGCAGCTGGACTAGCGGCCTCACAAGGGAGCAGTACTTC.

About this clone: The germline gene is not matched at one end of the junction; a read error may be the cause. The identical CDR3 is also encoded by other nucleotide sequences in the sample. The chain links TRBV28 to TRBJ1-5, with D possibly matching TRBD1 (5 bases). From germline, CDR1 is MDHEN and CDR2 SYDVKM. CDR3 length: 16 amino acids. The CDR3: CASSLNRLNSNQPQHF. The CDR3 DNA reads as TGCGCCAGCAGTTTAAACAGGCTAAATAGCAATCAGCCCCAGCATTTT.

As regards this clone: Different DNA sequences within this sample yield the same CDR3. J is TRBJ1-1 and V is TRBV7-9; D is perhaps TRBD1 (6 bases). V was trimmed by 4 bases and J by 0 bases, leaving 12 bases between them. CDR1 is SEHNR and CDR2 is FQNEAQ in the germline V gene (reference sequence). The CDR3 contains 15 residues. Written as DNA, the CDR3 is TGTGCCAGCAGCTCCAAGGACAGCATGAACACTGAAGCTTTCTTT. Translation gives CASSSKDSMNTEAFF. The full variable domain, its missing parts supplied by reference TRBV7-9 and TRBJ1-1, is DTGVSQNPRHKITKRGQNVTFRCDPISEHNRLYWYRQTLGQGPEFLTYFQNEAQLEKSRLLSDRFSAERPKGSFSTLEIQRTEQGDSAMYLCASSSKDSMNTEAFFGQGTRLTVV.

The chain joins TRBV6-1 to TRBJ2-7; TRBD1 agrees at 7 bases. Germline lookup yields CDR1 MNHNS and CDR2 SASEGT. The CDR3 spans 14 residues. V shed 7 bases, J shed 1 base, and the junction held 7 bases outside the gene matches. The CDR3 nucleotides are TGTGCCAGCAAGCAGACAGGGCTATCCTACGAGCAGTACTTC. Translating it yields CASKQTGLSYEQYF.

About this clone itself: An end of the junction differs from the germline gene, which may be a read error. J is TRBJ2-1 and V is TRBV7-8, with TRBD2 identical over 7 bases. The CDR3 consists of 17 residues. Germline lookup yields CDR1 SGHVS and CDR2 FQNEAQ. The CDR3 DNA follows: TGTGCCAGCAACTTAGCCCATCCGGGCGGGAGAAGTAATGAGCAGTTCTTC. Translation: CASNLAHPGGRSNEQFF.

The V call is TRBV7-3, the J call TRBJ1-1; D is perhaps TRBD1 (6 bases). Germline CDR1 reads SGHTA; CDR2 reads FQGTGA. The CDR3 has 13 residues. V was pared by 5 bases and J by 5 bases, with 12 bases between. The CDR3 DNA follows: TGTGCCAGCAGCCGAACAGGGTCAACTGAAGCTTTCTTT. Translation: CASSRTGSTEAFF.

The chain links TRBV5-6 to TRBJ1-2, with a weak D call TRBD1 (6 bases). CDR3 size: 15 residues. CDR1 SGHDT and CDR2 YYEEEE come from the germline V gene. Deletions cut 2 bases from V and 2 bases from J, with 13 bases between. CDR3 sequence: CASSFQGRGNYGYTF. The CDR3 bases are TGTGCCAGCAGCTTTCAGGGGCGAGGAAACTATGGCTACACCTTC.

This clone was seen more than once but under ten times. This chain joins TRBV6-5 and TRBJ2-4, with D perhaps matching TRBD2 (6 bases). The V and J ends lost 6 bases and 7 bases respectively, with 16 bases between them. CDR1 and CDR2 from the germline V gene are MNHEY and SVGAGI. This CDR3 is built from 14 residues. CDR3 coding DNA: TGTGCCAGCAGGACGGTGGGGGAGGTGAACATTCAGTACTTC. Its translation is CASRTVGEVNIQYF.

CDR3 coding DNA: TGTGCCAGCAGTAGTACAGGGAACCCATATGGCTACACCTTC. Residues: CASSSTGNPYGYTF. The chain joins TRBV6-5 to TRBJ1-2, with a possible D match to TRBD1 (6 bases). Germline V gene lookup returns CDR1 MNHEY and CDR2 SVGAGI. Trimming left V 5 bases short and J 5 bases short, with 15 bases between. CDR3 length equals 14 residues.

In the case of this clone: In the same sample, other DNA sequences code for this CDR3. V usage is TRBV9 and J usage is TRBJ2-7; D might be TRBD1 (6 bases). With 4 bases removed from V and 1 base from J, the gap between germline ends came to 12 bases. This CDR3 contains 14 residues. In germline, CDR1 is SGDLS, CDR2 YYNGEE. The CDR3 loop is CASSPTGSSYEQYF. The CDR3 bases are TGTGCCAGCAGCCCTACAGGGTCTTCCTACGAGCAGTACTTC.

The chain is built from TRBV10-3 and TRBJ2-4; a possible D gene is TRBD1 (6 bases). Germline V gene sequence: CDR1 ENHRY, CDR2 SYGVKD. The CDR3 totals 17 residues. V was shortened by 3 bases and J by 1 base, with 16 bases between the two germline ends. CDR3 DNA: TGTGCCATCAGTGACTACAGGGTGGGGGAGGCCAAAAACATTCAGTACTTC. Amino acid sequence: CAISDYRVGEAKNIQYF.

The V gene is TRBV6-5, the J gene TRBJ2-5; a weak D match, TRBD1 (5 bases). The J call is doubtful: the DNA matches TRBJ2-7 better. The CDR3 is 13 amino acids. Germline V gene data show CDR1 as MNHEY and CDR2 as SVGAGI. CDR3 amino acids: CASSSQGSYEQYF. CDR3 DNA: TGTGCCAGCAGTTCCCAGGGAAGCTACGAGCAGTACTTC.